Sequencing of this T cell receptor (beta chain) was carried out in a study of T cell repertoires in ileal Crohn's disease. At the level of the study: About 40% were active smokers at surgery; median disease duration was roughly 7.9 years. About half received postoperative treatment, some 10 with thiopurines and under 20 anti-TNF. General study points: Active smokers at surgery had more clonal expansions than non-smokers.

This clone was observed a handful of times. Antigen specificity is unknown. Profiling relied on immunoSEQ multiplex PCR, and the TCRdb table lists in-frame clones only, not all of them. The table includes 12,000 to 15,000 clones, roughly 78% detected once. The sequencing sample was made of ileal tissue. This receptor was taken from an adult with Crohn's disease.

The CDR3 is CASSETSGKTDTQYF. As DNA, the CDR3 is TGTGCCAGCAGTGAGACTAGCGGGAAAACAGATACGCAGTATTTT. V and J are TRBV5-4 and TRBJ2-3; 11 positions agree with TRBD2. The V gene end was trimmed by 5 bases and the J gene end by 3 bases; junction bases not matched to a gene: 5. Germline V gene lookup returns CDR1 SGHNT and CDR2 YYREEE (reference sequence). The CDR3 totals 15 residues.